One sample yielded the 15 T cell receptor beta chains listed below, sequenced in a study of glioma-infiltrating T cells. Using RNA template, CDR3s of TCR alpha and beta were amplified with iRepertoire arm-PCR. TCRdb reanalysed the multiplex PCR reads using MiXCR and keeps one entry per CDR3 protein. The sample records 90,000 to 110,000 distinct CDR3 sequences, 25% to 30% being singletons. The sequencing input was glioma tissue, nonneoplastic brain tissue, or PBMCs (not recorded which). The receptors were gathered from a human donor with low-grade glioma or glioblastoma, undergoing nonglioma brain surgery, or in good health (not recorded which).

The V call is TRBV28, the J call TRBJ2-2; D possibly matches TRBD1 or TRBD2 (5 bases each). Trimming stripped 4 bases from V and 5 bases from J, with 20 bases between. Germline V gene lookup returns CDR1 MDHEN and CDR2 SYDVKM. This CDR3 has 17 amino acids. The CDR3, as DNA: TGTGCCAGCAGTTCCCCGAGTGGAAAGGGGAGAACCGGGGAGCTGTTTTTT. This sequence encodes CASSSPSGKGRTGELFF.

Turning to this clonotype: A read error is possible here, since a much larger clone lies one base away. J is TRBJ1-1 and V is TRBV19; TRBD1 is a possible D gene (5 bases). V lost 9 bases and J 6 bases, leaving 11 bases between the germline ends. Germline V gives CDR1 LNHDA, CDR2 SQIVND (reference sequence). The CDR3 is 11 amino acids. CDR3 region: CAREDNAEAFF. DNA for the CDR3: TGTGCCAGAGAGGACAACGCTGAAGCTTTCTTT.

The CDR3 DNA sequence: TGTGCCAGCAGTTTAGTTCCAGGGGGTCCTGGAAACACCATATATTTT. Translated, it gives CASSLVPGGPGNTIYF. The chain has TRBV12-3 or TRBV12-4 and TRBJ1-3; 7 nucleotides line up with TRBD1. The V and J ends lost 1 base and 2 bases, in that order; junction bases with no gene match: 5. This CDR3 is built from 16 residues.

This clonotype was counted many times. The chain carries TRBV27 and TRBJ2-1, with a tentative D call TRBD2 (6 bases). This CDR3 spans 14 amino acids. The ends were cut back, 5 bases at V and 9 bases at J, with 17 bases in the middle. Germline V gene sequence: CDR1 MNHEY, CDR2 SMNVEV (reference sequence). The CDR3 reads CASSARALGGEQFF. The DNA for the CDR3 is TGTGCCAGCAGTGCCAGGGCTCTGGGGGGTGAGCAGTTCTTC.

This clonotype was observed many times. The gene calls are TRBV7-9 and TRBJ1-3; no definite D call. The V and J ends lost 2 bases and 6 bases respectively, with 8 bases between them. The V gene's germline CDR1 is SEHNR and CDR2 FQNEAQ (reference sequence). The CDR3 is 13 amino acids. In nucleotides, the CDR3 is TGTGCCAGCAGCTTACGTCGGGAAAACACCATATATTTT. Translated: CASSLRRENTIYF.

Comments on this clonotype: One junction end disagrees with the germline gene, perhaps due to a read error. The rearrangement uses TRBV20-1 and TRBJ2-1, with D unclear. The length of the CDR3 is 13 residues. The germline V gene has CDR1 DFQATT and CDR2 SNEGSKA (reference sequence). The chain's CDR3 is CSAKDKAHYEKYF. CDR3 in DNA: TGCAGTGCTAAAGATAAGGCACATTACGAGAAGTACTTC.

This clonotype came up once. This sequence joins TRBV19 and TRBJ1-5; D not certain. Per the germline V gene, CDR1 is LNHDA and CDR2 is SQIVND (reference sequence). This CDR3 contains 12 residues. V lost 1 base, J lost 8 bases, and 6 bases lay in between. The CDR3 region is CASSIVGKPQHF. For the CDR3, the DNA is TGTGCCAGTAGTATAGTTGGTAAGCCCCAGCATTTT.

In its sample, this clonotype was seen many times. The chain has TRBV7-2 and TRBJ2-1, with D perhaps TRBD1 (6 bases). V was cut by 4 bases and J by 10 bases, with 17 bases left in between. The CDR3 totals 14 residues. Germline loops: CDR1 SGHTA, CDR2 FQGNSA. CDR3 in amino acids: CASSSELVGGEQFF. The CDR3 DNA follows: TGTGCCAGCAGCTCCGAACTAGTAGGGGGAGAGCAGTTCTTC.

The rearrangement uses TRBV29-1 and TRBJ2-7; D gene unclear. From germline, CDR1 is SQVTM and CDR2 ANQGSEA. The CDR3 consists of 13 residues. V shed 3 bases and J shed 5 bases, with 14 bases lying between them. The CDR3 sequence is CSVDEDPSNEQYF. The DNA for the CDR3 is TGCAGCGTTGACGAGGACCCTTCTAACGAGCAGTACTTC.

This clonotype was detected many times. The chain has TRBV9 and TRBJ2-3; D not certain. The CDR3 has 15 residues. Trimming took 0 bases from V and 2 from J, leaving 10 bases between them. Looked up from germline, CDR1 is SGDLS and CDR2 is YYNGEE. Here the CDR3 reads CASSVALLNTDTQYF. Written as DNA, the CDR3 is TGTGCCAGCAGCGTAGCGCTCCTAAACACAGATACGCAGTATTTT.

In its sample, this clonotype was seen a few times. The chain employs TRBV28 and TRBJ2-1, with D unresolved. CDR3 length equals 15 residues. The germline CDR1 and CDR2 sequences are MDHEN and SYDVKM. V was clipped by 2 bases and J by 13 bases, with 21 bases between them. The CDR3 region is CASSLRTYTYNGQFF. CDR3 in DNA: TGTGCCAGCAGTTTACGCACGTACACATACAATGGTCAGTTCTTC.

Comment on this clonotype: A much larger clone lies a single base off, so this may be a read error. The chain carries TRBV2 and TRBJ1-1; 8 nucleotides align to TRBD1. This CDR3 has 14 amino acids. Germline V gene sequence: CDR1 SNHLY, CDR2 FYNNEI. CDR3 loop: CASGESLVRDRAFF. DNA of the CDR3: TGTGCCAGCGGTGAAAGTCTAGTCCGGGACAGGGCTTTCTTT.

This clonotype appeared once. A much larger clone is a single base away; this may be a read error. The V gene is TRBV18, the J gene TRBJ1-1, with TRBD1 matching 7 bases. From germline, CDR1 is KGHSH and CDR2 LQKENI. The CDR3 extends over 15 amino acids. The CDR3 sequence is CASSPGTARTTKAFF. The CDR3 region has the DNA TGTGCCAGCTCACCTGGGACAGCGAGGACCACTAAAGCTTTCTTT.

The chain has TRBV7-2 and TRBJ1-1; no clear D gene. The CDR3 runs 13 residues. The germline V gene has CDR1 SGHTA and CDR2 FQGNSA. Trimming stripped 8 bases from V and 4 bases from J, with 14 bases between. This chain's CDR3 is CASRVPQSTEAFF. As DNA, the CDR3 is TGTGCCAGCCGAGTCCCTCAAAGCACTGAAGCTTTCTTT.

This clonotype rates as medium-sized. This chain joins TRBV12-3 or TRBV12-4 and TRBJ1-1; no definite D call. V gave up 5 bases and J gave up 1 base, with 8 bases separating them. The CDR3 totals 13 residues. In DNA form, the CDR3 reads TGTGCCAGCAGTCTTGGAAGGAACACTGAAGCTTTCTTT. The encoded protein is CASSLGRNTEAFF.